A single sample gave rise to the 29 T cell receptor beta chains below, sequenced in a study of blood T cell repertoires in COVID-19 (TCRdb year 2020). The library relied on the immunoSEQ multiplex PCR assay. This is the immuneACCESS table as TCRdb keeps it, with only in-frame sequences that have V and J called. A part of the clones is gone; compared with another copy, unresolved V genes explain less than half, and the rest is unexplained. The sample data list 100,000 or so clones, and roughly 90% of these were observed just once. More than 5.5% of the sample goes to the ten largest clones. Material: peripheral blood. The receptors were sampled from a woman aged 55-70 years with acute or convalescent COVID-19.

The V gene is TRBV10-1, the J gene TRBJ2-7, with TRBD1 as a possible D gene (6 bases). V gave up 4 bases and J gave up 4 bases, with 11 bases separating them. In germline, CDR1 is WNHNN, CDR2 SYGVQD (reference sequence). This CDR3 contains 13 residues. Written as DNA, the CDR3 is TGCGCCAGCAGTGCGGACAGATCATACGAGCAGTACTTC. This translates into CASSADRSYEQYF.

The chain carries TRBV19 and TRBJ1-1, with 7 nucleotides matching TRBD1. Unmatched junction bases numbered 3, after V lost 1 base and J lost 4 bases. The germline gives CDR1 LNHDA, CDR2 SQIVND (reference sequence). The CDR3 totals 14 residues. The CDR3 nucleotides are TGTGCCAGTAGTATAGCCAGGGGGTCCACTGAAGCTTTCTTT. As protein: CASSIARGSTEAFF.

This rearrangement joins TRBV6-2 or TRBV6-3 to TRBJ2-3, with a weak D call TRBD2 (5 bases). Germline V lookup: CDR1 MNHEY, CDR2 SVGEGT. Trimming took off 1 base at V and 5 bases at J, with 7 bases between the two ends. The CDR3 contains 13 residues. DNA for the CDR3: TGTGCCAGCAGTTACTTTCGGGAAGATACGCAGTATTTT. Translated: CASSYFREDTQYF.

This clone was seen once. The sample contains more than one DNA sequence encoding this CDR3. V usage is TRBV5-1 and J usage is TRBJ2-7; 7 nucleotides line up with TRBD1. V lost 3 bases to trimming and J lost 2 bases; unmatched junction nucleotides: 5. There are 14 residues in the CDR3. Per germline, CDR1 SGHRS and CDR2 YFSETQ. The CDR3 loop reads CASSSGQGAYEQYF. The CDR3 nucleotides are TGCGCCAGCAGCTCCGGGCAGGGGGCCTACGAGCAGTACTTC.

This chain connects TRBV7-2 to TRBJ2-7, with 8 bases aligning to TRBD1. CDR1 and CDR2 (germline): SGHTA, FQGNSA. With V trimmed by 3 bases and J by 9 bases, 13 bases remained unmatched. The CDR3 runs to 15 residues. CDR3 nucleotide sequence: TGTGCCAGCAGCTTGGGGGCTGGACAGGGAAGTAGGCAGTACGTC. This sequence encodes CASSLGAGQGSRQYV.

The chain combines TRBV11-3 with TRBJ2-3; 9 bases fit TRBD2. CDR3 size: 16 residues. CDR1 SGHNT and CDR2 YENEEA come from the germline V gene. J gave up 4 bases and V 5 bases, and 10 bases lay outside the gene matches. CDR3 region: CASSPVAGGRSDTQYF. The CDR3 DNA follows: TGTGCCAGCAGCCCCGTCGCGGGAGGGCGTTCAGATACGCAGTATTTT.

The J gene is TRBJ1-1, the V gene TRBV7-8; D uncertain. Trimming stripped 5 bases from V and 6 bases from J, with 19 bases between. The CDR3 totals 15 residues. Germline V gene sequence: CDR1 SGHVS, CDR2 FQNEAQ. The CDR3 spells CASSPAGSLGPEAFF. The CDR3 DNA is TGTGCCAGCAGCCCTGCGGGTTCTCTGGGCCCTGAAGCTTTCTTT.

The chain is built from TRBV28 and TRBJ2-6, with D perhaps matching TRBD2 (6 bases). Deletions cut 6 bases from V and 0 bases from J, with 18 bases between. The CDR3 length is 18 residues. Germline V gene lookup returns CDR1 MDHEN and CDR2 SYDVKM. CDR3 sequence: CASRYDGTYRSGANVLTF. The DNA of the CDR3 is TGTGCCAGCAGGTACGACGGGACTTATCGCTCTGGGGCCAACGTCCTGACTTTC.

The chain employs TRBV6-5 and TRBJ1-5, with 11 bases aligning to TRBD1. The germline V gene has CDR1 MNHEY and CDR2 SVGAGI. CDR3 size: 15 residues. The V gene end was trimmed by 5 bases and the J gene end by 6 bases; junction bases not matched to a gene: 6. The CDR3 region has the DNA TGTGCCAGCAGTCGCGGACAGGGGGCGGGTCAGCCCCAGCATTTT. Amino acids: CASSRGQGAGQPQHF.

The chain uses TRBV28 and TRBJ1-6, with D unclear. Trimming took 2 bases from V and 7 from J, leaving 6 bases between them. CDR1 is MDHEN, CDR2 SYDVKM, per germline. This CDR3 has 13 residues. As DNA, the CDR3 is TGTGCCAGCAGTTTAGGCGGGAATTCACCCCTCCACTTT. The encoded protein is CASSLGGNSPLHF. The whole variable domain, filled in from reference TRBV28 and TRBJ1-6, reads DVKVTQSSRYLVKRTGEKVFLECVQDMDHENMFWYRQDPGLGLRLIYFSYDVKMKEKGDIPEGYSVSREKKERFSLILESASTNQTSMYLCASSLGGNSPLHFGNGTRLTVT.

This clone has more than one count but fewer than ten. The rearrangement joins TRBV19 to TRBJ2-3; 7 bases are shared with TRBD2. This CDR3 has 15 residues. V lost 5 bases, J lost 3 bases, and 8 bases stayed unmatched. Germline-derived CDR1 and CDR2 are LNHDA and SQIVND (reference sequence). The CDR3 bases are TGTGCCAGTAGTTCACTCGGCGGGAGTACAGATACGCAGTATTTT. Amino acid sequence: CASSSLGGSTDTQYF.

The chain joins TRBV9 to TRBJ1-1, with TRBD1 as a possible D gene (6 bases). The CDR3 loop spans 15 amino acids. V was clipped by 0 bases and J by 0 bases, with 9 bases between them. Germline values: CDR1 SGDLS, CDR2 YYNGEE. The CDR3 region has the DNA TGTGCCAGCAGCGTAGTAGGGACACTGAACACTGAAGCTTTCTTT. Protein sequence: CASSVVGTLNTEAFF.

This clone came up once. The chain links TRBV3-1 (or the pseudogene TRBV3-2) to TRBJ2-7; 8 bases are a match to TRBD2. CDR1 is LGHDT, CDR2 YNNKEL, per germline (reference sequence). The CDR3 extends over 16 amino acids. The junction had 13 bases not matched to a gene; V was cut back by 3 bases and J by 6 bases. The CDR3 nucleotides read TGTGCCAGCAGCCAGTCGGGAGCGGGAGCTTCTGGCGAGCAGTACTTC. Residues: CASSQSGAGASGEQYF.

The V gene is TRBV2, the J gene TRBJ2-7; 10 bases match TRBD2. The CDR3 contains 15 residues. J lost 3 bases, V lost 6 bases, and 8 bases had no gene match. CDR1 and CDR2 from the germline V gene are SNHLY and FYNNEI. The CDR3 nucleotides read TGTGCCAGCAGGGCCGGACTAGCGGAGGTCTACGAGCAGTACTTC. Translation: CASRAGLAEVYEQYF.

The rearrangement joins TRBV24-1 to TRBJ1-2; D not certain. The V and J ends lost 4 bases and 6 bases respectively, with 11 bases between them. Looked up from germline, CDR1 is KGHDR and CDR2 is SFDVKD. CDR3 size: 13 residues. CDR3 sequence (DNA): TGTGCCACCAGTGAACTTGGGAGGGATGGCTACACCTTC. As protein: CATSELGRDGYTF.

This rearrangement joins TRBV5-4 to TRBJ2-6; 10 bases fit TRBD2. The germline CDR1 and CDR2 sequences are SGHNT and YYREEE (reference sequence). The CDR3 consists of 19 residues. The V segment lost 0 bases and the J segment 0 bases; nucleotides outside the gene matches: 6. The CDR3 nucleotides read TGTGCCAGCAGCTTGGGTCTAGCGGGAGTGGGCTCTGGGGCCAACGTCCTGACTTTC. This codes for CASSLGLAGVGSGANVLTF. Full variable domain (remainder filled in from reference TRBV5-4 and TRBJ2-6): ETGVTQSPTHLIKTRGQQVTLRCSSQSGHNTVSWYQQALGQGPQFIFQYYREEENGRGNFPPRFSGLQFPNYSSELNVNALELDDSALYLCASSLGLAGVGSGANVLTFGAGSRLTVL.

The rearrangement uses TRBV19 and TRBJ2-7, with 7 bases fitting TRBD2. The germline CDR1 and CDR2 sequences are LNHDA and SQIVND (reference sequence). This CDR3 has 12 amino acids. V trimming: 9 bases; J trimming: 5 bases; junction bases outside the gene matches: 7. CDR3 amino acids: CASQGGAHEQYF. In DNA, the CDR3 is TGTGCCAGCCAGGGAGGGGCCCACGAGCAGTACTTC. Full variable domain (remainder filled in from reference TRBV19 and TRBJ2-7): DGGITQSPKYLFRKEGQNVTLSCEQNLNHDAMYWYRQDPGQGLRLIYYSQIVNDFQKGDIAEGYSVSREKKESFPLTVTSAQKNPTAFYLCASQGGAHEQYFGPGTRLTVT.

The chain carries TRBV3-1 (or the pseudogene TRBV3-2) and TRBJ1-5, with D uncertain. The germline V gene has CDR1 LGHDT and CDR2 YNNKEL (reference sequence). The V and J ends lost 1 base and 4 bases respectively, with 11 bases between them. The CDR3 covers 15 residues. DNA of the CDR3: TGTGCCAGCAGCCAAGTTTCCGGGGTGAATCAGCCCCAGCATTTT. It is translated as CASSQVSGVNQPQHF.

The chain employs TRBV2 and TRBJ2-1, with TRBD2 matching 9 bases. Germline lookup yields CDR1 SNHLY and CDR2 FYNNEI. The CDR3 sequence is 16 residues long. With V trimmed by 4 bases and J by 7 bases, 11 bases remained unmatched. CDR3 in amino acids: CASSVGASGVGNEQFF. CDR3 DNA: TGTGCCAGCAGTGTTGGTGCTAGCGGGGTGGGGAATGAGCAGTTCTTC.

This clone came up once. The CDR3 loop reads CASSLSQGTLTDTQYF. The CDR3 DNA follows: TGCGCCAGCAGCTTGTCGCAGGGTACCCTCACAGATACGCAGTATTTT. V usage is TRBV5-1 and J usage is TRBJ2-3; TRBD1 might be the D (5 bases). The CDR3 is 16 amino acids. Germline CDR1 is SGHRS and CDR2 is YFSETQ. Trimming took off 1 base at V and 2 bases at J, with 14 bases between the two ends. The full variable domain, its missing parts supplied by reference TRBV5-1 and TRBJ2-3, is KAGVTQTPRYLIKTRGQQVTLSCSPISGHRSVSWYQQTPGQGLQFLFEYFSETQRNKGNFPGRFSGRQFSNSRSEMNVSTLELGDSALYLCASSLSQGTLTDTQYFGPGTRLTVL.

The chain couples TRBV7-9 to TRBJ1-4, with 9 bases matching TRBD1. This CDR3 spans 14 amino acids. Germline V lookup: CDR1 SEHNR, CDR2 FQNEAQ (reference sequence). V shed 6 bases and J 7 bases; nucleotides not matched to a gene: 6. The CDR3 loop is CASRPGTGSEKLFF. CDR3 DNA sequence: TGTGCCAGCAGGCCCGGGACAGGGAGTGAAAAACTGTTTTTT. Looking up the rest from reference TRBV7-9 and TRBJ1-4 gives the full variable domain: DTGVSQNPRHKITKRGQNVTFRCDPISEHNRLYWYRQTLGQGPEFLTYFQNEAQLEKSRLLSDRFSAERPKGSFSTLEIQRTEQGDSAMYLCASRPGTGSEKLFFGSGTQLSVL.

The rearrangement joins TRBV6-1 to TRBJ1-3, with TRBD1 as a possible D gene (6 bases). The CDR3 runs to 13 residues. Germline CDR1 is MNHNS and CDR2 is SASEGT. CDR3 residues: CGSRAGDGNTIYF. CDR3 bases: TGTGGATCACGGGCAGGGGACGGAAACACCATATATTTT.

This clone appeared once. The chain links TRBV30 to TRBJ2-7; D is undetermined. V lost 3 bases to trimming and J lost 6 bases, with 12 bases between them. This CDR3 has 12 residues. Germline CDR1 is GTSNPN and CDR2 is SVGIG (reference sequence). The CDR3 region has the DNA TGTGCCTGGAGCGGCCATCCGGGCGAGCAGTACGTC. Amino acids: CAWSGHPGEQYV.

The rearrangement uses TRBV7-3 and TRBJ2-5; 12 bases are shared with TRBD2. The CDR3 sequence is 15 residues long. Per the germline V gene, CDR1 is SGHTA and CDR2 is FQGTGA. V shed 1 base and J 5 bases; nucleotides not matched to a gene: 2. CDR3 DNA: TGTGCCAGCAGCTTAAACCTAGCGGGAGGGGAGACCCAGTACTTC. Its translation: CASSLNLAGGETQYF.

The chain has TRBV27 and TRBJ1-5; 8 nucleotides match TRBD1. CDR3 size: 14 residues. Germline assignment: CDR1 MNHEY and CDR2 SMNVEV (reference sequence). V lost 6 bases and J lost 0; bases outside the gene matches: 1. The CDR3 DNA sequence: TGTGCCAGCAGACAGGGGGATAGCAATCAGCCCCAGCATTTT. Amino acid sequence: CASRQGDSNQPQHF.

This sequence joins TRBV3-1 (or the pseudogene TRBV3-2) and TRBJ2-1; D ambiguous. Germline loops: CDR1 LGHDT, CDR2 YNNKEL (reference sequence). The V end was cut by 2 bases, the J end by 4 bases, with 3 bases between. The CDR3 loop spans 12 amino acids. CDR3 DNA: TGTGCCAGCAGCCAACAGTACAATGAGCAGTTCTTC. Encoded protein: CASSQQYNEQFF.

Here the CDR3 reads CASSYSSGDNEQFF. The CDR3 DNA reads as TGTGCCAGCAGCTATTCTAGCGGGGACAATGAGCAGTTCTTC. The genes are TRBV3-1 (or the pseudogene TRBV3-2) and TRBJ2-1; 9 nucleotides align to TRBD2. Germline V gene sequence: CDR1 LGHDT, CDR2 YNNKEL (reference sequence). The CDR3 totals 14 residues. Trimming cost V 5 bases and J 5 bases; bases outside gene matches: 4.

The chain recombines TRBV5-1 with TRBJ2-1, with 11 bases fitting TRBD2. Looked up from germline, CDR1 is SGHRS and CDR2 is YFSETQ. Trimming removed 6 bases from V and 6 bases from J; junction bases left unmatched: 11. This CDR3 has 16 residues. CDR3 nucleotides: TGCGCCAGCACCCTCCAACCCGGGACTAGCGGCAATGAGCAGTTCTTC. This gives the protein CASTLQPGTSGNEQFF.

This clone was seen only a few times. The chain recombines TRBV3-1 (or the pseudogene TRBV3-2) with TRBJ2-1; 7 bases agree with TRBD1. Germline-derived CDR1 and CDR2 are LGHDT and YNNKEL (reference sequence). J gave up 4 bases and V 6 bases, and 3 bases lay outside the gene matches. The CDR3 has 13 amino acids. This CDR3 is CASRQGTYNEQFF. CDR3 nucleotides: TGTGCCAGCAGACAGGGGACATACAATGAGCAGTTCTTC.